Presented here are 10 T cell receptor beta chains from one specimen sequenced in a study of graft-versus-host responses after intestinal transplantation. Assay: immunoSEQ multiplex PCR; the TCRdb copy retains only in-frame clones and omits some. The data contain roughly 14,000 clones, about 28% of them seen just once; the ten biggest clones take up 3% to 4.5%. Sequences were derived from alloreactive CD4+ T cells from a mixed lymphocyte reaction culture, sampled before intestinal transplant. Sample subset: CFSE-low proliferating T cells sorted from roughly six-day pre-transplant mixed lymphocyte reaction (GvH or HvG direction). The receptor set was obtained from a human patient who received an intestinal transplant.

This clone turned up a few times. The V and J genes are TRBV18 and TRBJ1-5, with 8 bases fitting TRBD1. This CDR3 comprises 14 residues. Germline V gene data show CDR1 as KGHSH and CDR2 as LQKENI. J was trimmed by 8 bases and V by 3 bases; bases with no gene match: 6. The CDR3 sequence: CASSPGTGSKPQHF. Here the CDR3 DNA reads TGTGCCAGCTCACCTGGGACAGGAAGTAAGCCCCAGCATTTT.

This clone appeared a few times. The junction and the germline gene differ at one end; a read error may be behind it. The chain employs TRBV2 and TRBJ2-5; a possible D gene is TRBD1 (5 bases). CDR3 length equals 12 residues. CDR1 is SNHLY, CDR2 FYNNEI, per germline. CDR3 loop: CASKQGQETQYF. The CDR3, as DNA: TGTGCTAGCAAGCAGGGCCAAGAGACCCAGTACTTC. Filled out from reference TRBV2 and TRBJ2-5, the complete variable domain reads EPEVTQTPSHQVTQMGQEVILRCVPISNHLYFYWYRQILGQKVEFLVSFYNNEISEKSEIFDDQFSVERPDGSNFTLKIRSTKLEDSAMYFCASKQGQETQYFGPGTRLLVL.

This clone has just a few counts. The chain has TRBV5-6 and TRBJ2-5; D is possibly TRBD2 (6 bases). CDR3 length: 14 amino acids. Germline V gene data show CDR1 as SGHDT and CDR2 as YYEEEE. V was trimmed by 4 bases and J by 5 bases, leaving 15 bases between them. CDR3 amino acids: CASSPWTTLETQYF. The CDR3, as DNA: TGTGCCAGCAGCCCGTGGACTACTCTGGAGACCCAGTACTTC.

This clone is termed medium-sized. The chain employs TRBV5-1 and TRBJ1-4; TRBD1 matches at 9 bases. Trimming cost V 4 bases and J 8 bases; bases outside gene matches: 15. The CDR3 runs to 17 residues. Germline V lookup: CDR1 SGHRS, CDR2 YFSETQ. CDR3 nucleotide sequence: TGCGCCAGCAGCATCGGACAGGGGATAATTCCTGGAGAAAAACTGTTTTTT. Encoded protein: CASSIGQGIIPGEKLFF. The full variable domain, rest sourced from reference TRBV5-1 and TRBJ1-4, is KAGVTQTPRYLIKTRGQQVTLSCSPISGHRSVSWYQQTPGQGLQFLFEYFSETQRNKGNFPGRFSGRQFSNSRSEMNVSTLELGDSALYLCASSIGQGIIPGEKLFFGSGTQLSVL.

This chain uses TRBV21-1 with TRBJ2-1. TRBV21-1 represents a pseudogene. This CDR3 region has 13 residues. The CDR3 protein is CASSKEADNEQFF. DNA of the CDR3: TGTGCCAGCAGCAAAGAGGCCGACAATGAGCAGTTCTTC.

The chain uses TRBV2 and TRBJ2-2; 12 bases are a match to TRBD2. Germline V lookup: CDR1 SNHLY, CDR2 FYNNEI. The CDR3 sequence is 19 residues long. Trimming took 3 bases from V and 0 from J; bases not matched to a gene: 8. The CDR3 DNA follows: TGTGCCAGCAGTGAGAGGGCTAGCGGGAGGGCCGCGAACACCGGGGAGCTGTTTTTT. As protein: CASSERASGRAANTGELFF.

The J gene is TRBJ2-3, the V gene TRBV27; TRBD2 is a possible D gene (6 bases). Trimming took off 6 bases at V and 12 bases at J, with 16 bases between the two ends. The CDR3 spans 12 residues. CDR1 is MNHEY and CDR2 is SMNVEV in the germline V gene (reference sequence). The CDR3 sequence is CASSGDSREQYF. CDR3 nucleotides: TGTGCCAGCAGCGGGGACTCCAGGGAACAGTATTTT.

V usage is TRBV28 and J usage is TRBJ2-7; no clear D. The germline V gene encodes CDR1 MDHEN and CDR2 SYDVKM. The CDR3 runs to 13 residues. V shed 2 bases and J shed 2 bases, with 7 bases lying between them. The CDR3 DNA is TGTGCCAGCAGTTTAATCCGTCCCTACGAGCAGTACTTC. Translation: CASSLIRPYEQYF.

This clone was counted a few times. This chain's CDR3 is CASSLRGQSTGELFF. In nucleotides, the CDR3 is TGTGCCAGCAGCTTAAGGGGGCAGAGCACCGGGGAGCTGTTTTTT. The chain joins TRBV7-3 to TRBJ2-2; D is perhaps TRBD1 (6 bases). Germline V CDR1 and CDR2: SGHTA, FQGTGA. The ends were cut back, 1 base at V and 4 bases at J, with 10 bases in the middle. The CDR3 consists of 15 residues.

V gene TRBV20-1 combines with J gene TRBJ2-1; D call uncertain. With 1 base removed from V and 15 bases from J, the gap between germline ends came to 13 bases. Germline V CDR1 and CDR2: DFQATT, SNEGSKA (reference sequence). This CDR3 is built from 11 residues. CDR3 amino acids: CSARAPVLPFF. In DNA, the CDR3 is TGCAGTGCTAGAGCCCCCGTGCTGCCGTTCTTC.